The T cell receptor beta chain described here comes from a study of blood T cell repertoires in COVID-19. Study summary: There were acute and convalescent COVID-19 samples, and they came from the United States, Italy and Spain.

Using immunoSEQ multiplex PCR, the repertoire was profiled, and TCRdb retains in-frame clones only, with some absent. The sample shows approximately 440,000 clones, around 91% of them seen only once. V gave up 4 bases and J gave up 6 bases; unmatched junction bases: 10. The CDR3 is 18 residues long. Germline CDR1 WNHNN, CDR2 SYGVQD (reference sequence). Participants were aged roughly 18 to 89 years from 20 to 30 US areas. Categorization into cohorts depended on clinical history that participants reported. This chain joins TRBV10-1 and TRBJ2-2, with TRBD2 identical over 14 bases. The receptor comes from a young man who had recovered from COVID-19. The specimen sequenced was PBMCs or T cells enriched from blood (not recorded which). CDR3: CASSAQGTSGSVAGELFF. CDR3 nucleotide sequence: TGCGCCAGCAGTGCCCAAGGGACTAGCGGGAGTGTCGCCGGGGAGCTGTTTTTT.